The rows below give T cell receptor beta chains drawn from one sample of a study of OX40 agonist ivuxolimab in advanced cancers. Profiled with immunoSEQ multiplex PCR; TCRdb holds only in-frame clones, not every one. The repertoire has 55,000 to 80,000 clones, almost 85% of them found once; the top ten carry 5.5% to 6%. The sequenced sample was CD4+ or CD8+ T cells sorted from blood, obtained in a trial of the OX40 agonist ivuxolimab. These receptors came from an adult with an advanced solid tumor such as melanoma, head and neck, liver or kidney cancer. The CDR3 runs from the conserved cysteine through the conserved F or W. A D gene is named only where the DNA matches it firmly. For some rows the clone size is stated as once, few or many, or as a class when expanded; others skip it.

>TRBJ1-4|.|TRBV6-5|16|.
CASSYHGQREGEKLFF
TGTGCCAGCAGTTACCACGGACAGCGAGAAGGGGAAAAACTGTTTTTT
>TRBJ2-5|.|TRBV15|14|.
CATSRMDSQETQYF
TGTGCCACCAGCAGGATGGACAGCCAAGAGACCCAGTACTTC
>TRBJ1-5|.|TRBV6-5|14|.
CASSDSYSNQPQHF
TGTGCCAGCAGTGACAGCTATAGCAATCAGCCCCAGCATTTT
>TRBJ2-3|.|TRBV6-5|13|.
CASIPQGTDTQYF
TGTGCCAGCATCCCTCAGGGGACAGATACGCAGTATTTT
>TRBJ2-3|.|TRBV12-5|13|.
CASGPDSTDTQYF
TGTGCTAGTGGGCCTGACAGCACAGATACGCAGTATTTT
>TRBJ1-5|.|TRBV2|15|.
CASSESGANNQPQHF
TGTGCCAGCAGTGAATCTGGGGCCAACAATCAGCCCCAGCATTTT
>TRBJ2-7|.|TRBV27|15|.
CASSLWAGSSYEQYF
TGTGCCAGCAGTTTATGGGCAGGGAGCTCCTACGAGCAGTACTTC
>TRBJ2-1|.|TRBV14|15|.
CASSQAGGRGNEQFF
TGTGCCAGCAGCCAAGCCGGGGGGCGGGGCAATGAGCAGTTCTTC
>TRBJ2-1|.|TRBV6-4|14|few
CASAQDGAYNEQFF
TGTGCCAGCGCCCAGGATGGGGCCTACAATGAGCAGTTCTTC
>TRBJ2-2|.|TRBV18|14|.
CASSEGSISGELFF
TGTGCCAGCTCAGAGGGTTCTATCTCCGGGGAGCTGTTTTTT